This T cell receptor (beta chain) comes out of a study of blood T cell repertoires in COVID-19. Study background: T cells, B-cell-depleted T cells, or PBMCs provided the cDNA or gDNA that served as material.

Data came from immunoSEQ multiplex PCR; TCRdb stores just in-frame clones and leaves some out. The sample lists 250,000 or so clones; about 80% were seen once. The CDR3 covers 13 residues. Looked up from germline, CDR1 is ENHRY and CDR2 is SYGVKD. V shed 10 bases and J 5 bases; nucleotides not matched to a gene: 10. This chain links TRBV10-3 with TRBJ2-7, with 8 bases that match TRBD1. Input material: PBMCs or T cells enriched from blood (not recorded which). The receptor comes from a man in his fifties or sixties who had recovered from COVID-19. For the CDR3, the DNA is TGTGCCACCCGGAGACAGGGGTCCGACGAGCAGTACTTC. This codes for CATRRQGSDEQYF.